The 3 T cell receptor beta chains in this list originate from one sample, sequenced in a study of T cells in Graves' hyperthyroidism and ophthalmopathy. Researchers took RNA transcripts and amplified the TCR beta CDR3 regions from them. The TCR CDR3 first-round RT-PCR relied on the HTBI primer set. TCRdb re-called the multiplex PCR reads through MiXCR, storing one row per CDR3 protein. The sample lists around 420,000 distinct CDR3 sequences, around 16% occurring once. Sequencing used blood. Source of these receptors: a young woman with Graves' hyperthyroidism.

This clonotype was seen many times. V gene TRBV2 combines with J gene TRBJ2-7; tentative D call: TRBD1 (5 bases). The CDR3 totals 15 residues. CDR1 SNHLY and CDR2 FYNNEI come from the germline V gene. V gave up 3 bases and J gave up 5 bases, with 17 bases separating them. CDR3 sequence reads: CASSESKVQGHEQYF. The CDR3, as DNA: TGTGCCAGCAGTGAGTCAAAGGTGCAGGGCCACGAGCAGTACTTC.

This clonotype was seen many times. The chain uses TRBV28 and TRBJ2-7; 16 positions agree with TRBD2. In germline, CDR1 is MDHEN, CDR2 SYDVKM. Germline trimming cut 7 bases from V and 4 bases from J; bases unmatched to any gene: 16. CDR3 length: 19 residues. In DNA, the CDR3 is TGTGCCAGCACCCCGTTCCCGGGACTAGCGGGAGGGCCATCATACGAGCAGTACTTC. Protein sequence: CASTPFPGLAGGPSYEQYF.

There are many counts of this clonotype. As DNA, the CDR3 is TGTGCCAGCAGTAATCTCTCGCCCACGGGGGGTTCACCCCTCCACTTT. Translation gives CASSNLSPTGGSPLHF. The J gene is TRBJ1-6, the V gene TRBV2; tentative D call: TRBD1 (5 bases). This CDR3 has 16 residues. The germline V gene has CDR1 SNHLY and CDR2 FYNNEI. V was trimmed by 5 bases and J by 9 bases, leaving 20 bases between them.